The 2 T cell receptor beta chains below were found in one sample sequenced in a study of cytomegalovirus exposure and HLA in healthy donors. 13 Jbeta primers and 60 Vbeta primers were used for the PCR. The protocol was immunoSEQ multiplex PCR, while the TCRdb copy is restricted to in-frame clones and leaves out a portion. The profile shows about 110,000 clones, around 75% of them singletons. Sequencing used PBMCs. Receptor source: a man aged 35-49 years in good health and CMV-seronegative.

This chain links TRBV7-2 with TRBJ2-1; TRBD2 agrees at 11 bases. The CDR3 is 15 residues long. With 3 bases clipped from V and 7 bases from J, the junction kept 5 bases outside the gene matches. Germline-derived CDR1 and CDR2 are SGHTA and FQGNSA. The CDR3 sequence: CASSFVSGGANEQFF. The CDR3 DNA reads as TGTGCCAGCAGCTTCGTTAGCGGGGGGGCAAATGAGCAGTTCTTC.

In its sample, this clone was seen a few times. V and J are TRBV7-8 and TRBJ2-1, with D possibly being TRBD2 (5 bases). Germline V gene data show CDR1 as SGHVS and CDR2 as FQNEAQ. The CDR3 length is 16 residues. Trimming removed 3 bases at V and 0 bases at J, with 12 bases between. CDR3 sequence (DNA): TGTGCCAGCAGCTTTTCTATGGGGAGCTCCTACAATGAGCAGTTCTTC. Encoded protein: CASSFSMGSSYNEQFF.